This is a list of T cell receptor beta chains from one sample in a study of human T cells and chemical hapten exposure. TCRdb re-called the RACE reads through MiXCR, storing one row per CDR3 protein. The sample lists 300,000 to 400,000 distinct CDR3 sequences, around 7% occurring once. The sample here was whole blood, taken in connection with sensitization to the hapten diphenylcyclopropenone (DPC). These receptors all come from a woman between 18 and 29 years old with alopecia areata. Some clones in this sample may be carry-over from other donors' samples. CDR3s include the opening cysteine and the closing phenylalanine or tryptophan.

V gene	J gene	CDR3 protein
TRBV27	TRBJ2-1	CASSRLASYNEQFF
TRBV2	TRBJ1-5	CASRDNPGQGWNQPQHF
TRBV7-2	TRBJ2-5	CASSLDGPSVQETQYF
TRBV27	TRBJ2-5	CASSFNVQRGLTGPAQETQYF
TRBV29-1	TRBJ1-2	CSVNTYPGQGKAYGYTF
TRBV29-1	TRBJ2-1	CSVGSSGDYNEQFF
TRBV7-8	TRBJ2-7	CASSLAPSDAYEQYF
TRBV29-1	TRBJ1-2	CSVERGTRNGYTF
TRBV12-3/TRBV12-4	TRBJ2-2	CASNRGPNTGELFF
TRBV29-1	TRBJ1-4	CSVGPGRNEKLFF
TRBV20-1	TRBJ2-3	CSARYRRTSGADTQYF
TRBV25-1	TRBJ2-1	CASSPLAGGLYNEQFF
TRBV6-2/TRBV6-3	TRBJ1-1	CASSYSADMNTEAFF
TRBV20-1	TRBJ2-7	CSARGDRDYEQYF
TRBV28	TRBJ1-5	CASSSRREGNQPQHF
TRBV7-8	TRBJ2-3	CASSWERRVTDTQYF
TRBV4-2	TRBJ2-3	CASSQEGVSTDTQYF
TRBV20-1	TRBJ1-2	CSAREGTRLDYGYTF
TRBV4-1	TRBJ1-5	CASSQVFLVRSNQPQHF